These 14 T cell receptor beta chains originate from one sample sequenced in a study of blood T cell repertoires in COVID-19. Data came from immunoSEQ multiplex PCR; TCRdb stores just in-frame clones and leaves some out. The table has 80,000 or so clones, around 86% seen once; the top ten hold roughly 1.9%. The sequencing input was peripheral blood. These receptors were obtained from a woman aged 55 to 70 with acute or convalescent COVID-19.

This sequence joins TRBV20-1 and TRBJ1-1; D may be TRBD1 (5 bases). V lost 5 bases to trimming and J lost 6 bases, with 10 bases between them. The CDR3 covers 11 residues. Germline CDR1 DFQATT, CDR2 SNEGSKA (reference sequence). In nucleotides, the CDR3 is TGCAGTGCTGAGGGGAGGGCTGAAGCTTTCTTT. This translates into CSAEGRAEAFF.

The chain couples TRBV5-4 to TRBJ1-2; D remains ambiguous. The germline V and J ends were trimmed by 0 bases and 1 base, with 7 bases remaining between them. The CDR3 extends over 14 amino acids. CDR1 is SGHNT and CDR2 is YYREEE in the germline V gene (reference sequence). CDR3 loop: CASSLASVNYGYTF. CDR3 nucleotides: TGTGCCAGCAGCTTGGCCAGCGTTAACTATGGCTACACCTTC.

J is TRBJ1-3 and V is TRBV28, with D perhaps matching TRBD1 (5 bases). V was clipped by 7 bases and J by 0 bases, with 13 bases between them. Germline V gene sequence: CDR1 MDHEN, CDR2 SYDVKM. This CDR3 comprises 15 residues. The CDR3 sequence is CASKYNRNSGNTIYF. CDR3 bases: TGTGCCAGCAAATATAACAGGAACTCTGGAAACACCATATATTTT.

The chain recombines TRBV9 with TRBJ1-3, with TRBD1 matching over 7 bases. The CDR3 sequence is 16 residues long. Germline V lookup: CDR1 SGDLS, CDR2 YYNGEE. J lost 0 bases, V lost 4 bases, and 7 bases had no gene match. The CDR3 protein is CASSLTDRDSGNTIYF. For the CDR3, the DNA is TGTGCCAGCAGCTTGACCGACAGGGACTCTGGAAACACCATATATTTT.

CDR3 nucleotides: TGTGCCAGCAGCAGGAACAGGGGGCCCTTTGGGGAGCAGTACTTC. This encodes CASSRNRGPFGEQYF. The chain joins TRBV7-9 to TRBJ2-7; 9 bases are a match to TRBD1. The CDR3 sequence is 15 residues long. Trimming at V came to 5 bases and at J to 7 bases, leaving 12 bases not matched to a gene. The germline V gene encodes CDR1 SEHNR and CDR2 FQNEAQ (reference sequence). The complete variable domain, with remaining parts taken from reference TRBV7-9 and TRBJ2-7, reads DTGVSQNPRHKITKRGQNVTFRCDPISEHNRLYWYRQTLGQGPEFLTYFQNEAQLEKSRLLSDRFSAERPKGSFSTLEIQRTEQGDSAMYLCASSRNRGPFGEQYFGPGTRLTVT.

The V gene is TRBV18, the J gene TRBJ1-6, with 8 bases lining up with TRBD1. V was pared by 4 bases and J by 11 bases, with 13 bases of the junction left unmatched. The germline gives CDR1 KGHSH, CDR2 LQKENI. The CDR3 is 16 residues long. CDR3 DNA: TGTGCCAGCTCACTTACCGCGGACAGGGATGACACACCCCTCCACTTT. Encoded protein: CASSLTADRDDTPLHF. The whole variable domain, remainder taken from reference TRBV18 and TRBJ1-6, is NAGVMQNPRHLVRRRGQEARLRCSPMKGHSHVYWYRQLPEEGLKFMVYLQKENIIDESGMPKERFSAEFPKEGPSILRIQQVVRGDSAAYFCASSLTADRDDTPLHFGNGTRLTVT.

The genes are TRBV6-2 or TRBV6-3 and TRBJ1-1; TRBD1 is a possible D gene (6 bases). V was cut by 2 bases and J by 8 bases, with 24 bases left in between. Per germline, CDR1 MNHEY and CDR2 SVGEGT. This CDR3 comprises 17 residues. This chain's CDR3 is CASSYHLQGFRNLEAFF. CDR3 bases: TGTGCCAGCAGTTACCACCTACAGGGATTTCGGAACCTGGAAGCTTTCTTT.

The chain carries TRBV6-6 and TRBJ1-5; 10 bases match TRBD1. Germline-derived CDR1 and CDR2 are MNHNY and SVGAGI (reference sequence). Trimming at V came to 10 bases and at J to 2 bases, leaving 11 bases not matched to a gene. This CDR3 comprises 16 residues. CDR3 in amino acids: CATADRGQGGNQPQHF. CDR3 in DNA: TGTGCCACCGCCGACAGGGGGCAGGGGGGCAATCAGCCCCAGCATTTT.

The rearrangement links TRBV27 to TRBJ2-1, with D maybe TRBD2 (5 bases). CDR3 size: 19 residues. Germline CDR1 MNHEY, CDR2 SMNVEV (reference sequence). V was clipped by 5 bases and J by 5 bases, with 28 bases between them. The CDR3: CASSIHFSLASSNNNEQFF. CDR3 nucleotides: TGTGCCAGCAGTATCCATTTTTCGCTAGCTTCGTCGAATAACAATGAGCAGTTCTTC.

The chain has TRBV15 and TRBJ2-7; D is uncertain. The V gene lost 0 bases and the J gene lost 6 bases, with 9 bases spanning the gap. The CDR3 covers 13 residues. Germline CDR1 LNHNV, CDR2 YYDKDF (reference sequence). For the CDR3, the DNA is TGTGCCACCAGCAGAGATCGCCACAGCGAGCAGTACTTC. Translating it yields CATSRDRHSEQYF.

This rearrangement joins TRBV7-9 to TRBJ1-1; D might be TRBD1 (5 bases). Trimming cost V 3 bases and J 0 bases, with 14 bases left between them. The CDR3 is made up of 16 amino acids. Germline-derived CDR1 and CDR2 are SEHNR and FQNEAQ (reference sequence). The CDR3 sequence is CASSFPSGGVNTEAFF. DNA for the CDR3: TGTGCCAGCAGCTTCCCAAGCGGGGGTGTGAACACTGAAGCTTTCTTT.

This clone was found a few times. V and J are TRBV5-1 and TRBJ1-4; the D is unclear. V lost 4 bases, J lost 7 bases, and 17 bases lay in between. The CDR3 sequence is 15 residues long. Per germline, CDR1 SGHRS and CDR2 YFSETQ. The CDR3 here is CASSQRAGGGEKLFF. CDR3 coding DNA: TGCGCCAGCAGCCAAAGGGCGGGAGGAGGTGAAAAACTGTTTTTT.

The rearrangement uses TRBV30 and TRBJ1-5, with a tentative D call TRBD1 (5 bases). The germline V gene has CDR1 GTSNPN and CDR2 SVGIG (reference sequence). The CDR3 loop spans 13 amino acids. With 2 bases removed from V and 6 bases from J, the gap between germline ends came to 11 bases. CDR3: CAWSPGQTQPQHF. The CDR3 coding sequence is TGTGCCTGGAGTCCAGGGCAAACTCAGCCCCAGCATTTT.

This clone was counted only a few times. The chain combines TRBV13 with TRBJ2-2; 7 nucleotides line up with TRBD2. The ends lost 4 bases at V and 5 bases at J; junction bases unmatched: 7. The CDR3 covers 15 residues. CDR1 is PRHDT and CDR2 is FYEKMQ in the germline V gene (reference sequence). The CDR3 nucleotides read TGTGCCAGCAGCTCTATCGTGCGGGGGACCGGGGAGCTGTTTTTT. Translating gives CASSSIVRGTGELFF.